This TCR beta chain comes out of a study of blood T cell repertoires in COVID-19. Study background: Sites in the United States, Italy and Spain provided acute and convalescent COVID-19 samples. The cDNA or gDNA used as material had been derived from T cells, B-cell-depleted T cells, or PBMCs.

In the study's own analysis: Estimation of nucleated cell counts was performed using reference gene primer amplification. TCRdb keeps only in-frame clones here, not all; method: immunoSEQ multiplex PCR. V and J calls plus clone size are reproduced from that table; the DNA served to infer D and trimming. The sample consists of 95,000 to 110,000 clones, 75% to 90% of them appearing once. The germline gives CDR1 MNHEY, CDR2 SVGEGT. V was pared by 6 bases and J by 6 bases, with 9 bases of the junction left unmatched. This CDR3 has 14 amino acids. The chain recombines TRBV6-2 or TRBV6-3 with TRBJ1-2; 8 bases match TRBD1. The sample taken for sequencing was peripheral blood. The clonotype originates from a human donor in a cohort sampled during active COVID-19. The CDR3 spells CASSNTVGQDGYTF. CDR3 nucleotides: TGTGCCAGCAGCAACACGGTGGGACAGGATGGCTACACCTTC.